Sequencing of this T cell receptor beta chain was carried out in a study of CD8+CD57+ T cells in acquired aplastic anemia. Study-level results: Patients and controls shared 25 to 30 CD8+ CDR3 sequences, highly expressed in patients.

Both TCR beta VDJ combination and CDR3 sequence profiling were carried out. Genomic DNA was the template for this profiling. From the reads, TCRdb called clonotypes with MiXCR, one entry per CDR3 protein. The data show hundreds of thousands of distinct CDR3 sequences, with approximately 70% seen just once and around 4% held by the top ten. For this clonotype: Its specificity is not known.

This CDR3 has 13 residues. Germline CDR1 is SGHTA and CDR2 is FQGNSA. The ends were cut back, 2 bases at V and 10 bases at J, with 9 bases in the middle. Sequencing input: sorted CD4+, CD8+, or CD8+CD57+ T cells (not recorded which) from PBMCs. The receptor comes from a human donor in good health, serving as a control. This sequence joins TRBV7-2 and TRBJ1-6, with D hard to call. The CDR3 sequence: CASSLLEGSPLHF. Here the CDR3 DNA reads TGTGCCAGCAGCTTACTTGAAGGCTCACCCCTCCACTTT.